Following are 5 T cell receptor beta chains from one sample sequenced in a study of blood T cell repertoires in COVID-19. Some clones are missing from TCRdb's copy, which holds only in-frame ones; the method was immunoSEQ multiplex PCR. The profile shows roughly 330,000 clones, 70% to 90% of them singletons. Source material: PBMCs or T cells enriched from blood (not recorded which). Receptors originate from a woman in her 30s who had recovered from COVID-19.

V and J are TRBV4-3 and TRBJ1-5, with D unresolved. Germline V gene data show CDR1 as LGHNA and CDR2 as YSLEER. Trimming took off 2 bases at V and 7 bases at J, with 9 bases between the two ends. This CDR3 comprises 13 residues. Here the CDR3 DNA reads TGCGCCAGCAGCCAACGACTAGGCCAGCCCCAGCATTTT. Translating it yields CASSQRLGQPQHF.

The gene calls are TRBV5-1 and TRBJ2-7, with 10 bases that match TRBD1. The CDR3 runs 15 residues. V lost 4 bases and J lost 3; bases outside the gene matches: 7. Germline V lookup: CDR1 SGHRS, CDR2 YFSETQ. CDR3 residues: CASSPGTGAGYEQYF. The DNA of the CDR3 is TGCGCCAGCAGCCCTGGGACAGGGGCCGGCTACGAGCAGTACTTC.

The chain joins TRBV28 to TRBJ1-4, with a possible D match to TRBD1 (5 bases). In germline, CDR1 is MDHEN, CDR2 SYDVKM. The CDR3 loop spans 13 amino acids. The V end lost 6 bases, the J end lost 8 bases, and 13 bases lay between the germline ends. CDR3 bases: TGTGCCAGCAGCGATGGGGGAGGGGAAAAACTGTTTTTT. Residues: CASSDGGGEKLFF.

The chain carries TRBV5-1 and TRBJ2-1, with a possible D match to TRBD2 (5 bases). Between the trimmed V and J ends, which lost 0 bases and 6 bases, there was a span of 16 bases. The CDR3 contains 16 residues. Germline values: CDR1 SGHRS, CDR2 YFSETQ. In nucleotides, the CDR3 is TGCGCCAGCAGCTTGGGCGGCACGGGGTCTCGCAATGAGCAGTTCTTC. Translated, it gives CASSLGGTGSRNEQFF.

The genes are TRBV6-5 and TRBJ1-2; 8 positions match TRBD1. The CDR3 is 13 residues long. Germline V gene data show CDR1 as MNHEY and CDR2 as SVGAGI. The V and J ends lost 11 bases and 3 bases, in that order; junction bases with no gene match: 8. As DNA, the CDR3 is TGTGCCGGGGCCGTGACAGGGGACTATGGCTACACCTTC. Amino acids: CAGAVTGDYGYTF.